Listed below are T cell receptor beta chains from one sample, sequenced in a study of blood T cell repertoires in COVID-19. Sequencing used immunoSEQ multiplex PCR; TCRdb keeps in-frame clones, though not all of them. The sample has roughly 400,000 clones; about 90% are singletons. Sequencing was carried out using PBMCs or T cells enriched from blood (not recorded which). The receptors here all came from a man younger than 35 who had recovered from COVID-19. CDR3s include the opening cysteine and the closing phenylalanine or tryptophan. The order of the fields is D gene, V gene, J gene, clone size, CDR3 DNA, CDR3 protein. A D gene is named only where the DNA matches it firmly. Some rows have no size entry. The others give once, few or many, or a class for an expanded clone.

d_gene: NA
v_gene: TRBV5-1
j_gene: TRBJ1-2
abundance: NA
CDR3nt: TGCGCCAGCAGCTTGGCTGTTGGTGCGGGAGGCTACACCTTC
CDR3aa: CASSLAVGAGGYTF

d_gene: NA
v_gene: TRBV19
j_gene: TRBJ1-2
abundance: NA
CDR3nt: TGTGCCAGTAGTATCTCTTCGGACATTGTGGGCTACACCTTC
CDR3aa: CASSISSDIVGYTF

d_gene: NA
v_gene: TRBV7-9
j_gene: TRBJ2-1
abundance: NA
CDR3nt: TGTGCCAGCAGCCCCCCCGGCGGGACGGTGATTAATGAGCAGTTCTTC
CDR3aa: CASSPPGGTVINEQFF

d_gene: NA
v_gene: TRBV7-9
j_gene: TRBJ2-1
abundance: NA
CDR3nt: TGTGCCAGCGCCGGGACTGGGGGCAATGAGCAGTTCTTC
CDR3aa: CASAGTGGNEQFF

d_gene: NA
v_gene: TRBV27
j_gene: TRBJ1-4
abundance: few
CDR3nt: TGTGCCAGCAGACCACGGCTGACGGGGGCAACTAATGAAAAACTGTTTTTT
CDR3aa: CASRPRLTGATNEKLFF

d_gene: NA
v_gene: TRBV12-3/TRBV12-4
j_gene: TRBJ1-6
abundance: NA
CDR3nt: TGTGCCAGCAGTTTAATCGGTAATTCACCCCTCCACTTT
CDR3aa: CASSLIGNSPLHF

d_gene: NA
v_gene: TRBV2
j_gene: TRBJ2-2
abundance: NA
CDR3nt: TGTGCCAGCAGCGACAGTTACACCGGGGAGCTGTTTTTT
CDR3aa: CASSDSYTGELFF

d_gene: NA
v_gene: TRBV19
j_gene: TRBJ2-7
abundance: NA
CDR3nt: TGTGCCAGTAGTAACGCAGGGTCCAACGAGCAGTACTTC
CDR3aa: CASSNAGSNEQYF

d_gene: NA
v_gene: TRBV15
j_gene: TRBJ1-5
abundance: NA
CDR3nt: TGTGCCACCAGCGAACGAGGGGGTTCAGGCAATCAGCCCCAGCATTTT
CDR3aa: CATSERGGSGNQPQHF

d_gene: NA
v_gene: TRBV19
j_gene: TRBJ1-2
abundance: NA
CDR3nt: TGTGCCAGTAGCCCGGGGAAGCTTGGTGGCTACACCTTC
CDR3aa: CASSPGKLGGYTF

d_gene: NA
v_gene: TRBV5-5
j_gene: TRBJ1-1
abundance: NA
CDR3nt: TGTGCCAGCAGCCACACCGGGGGGGCGACTGAAGCTTTCTTT
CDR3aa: CASSHTGGATEAFF

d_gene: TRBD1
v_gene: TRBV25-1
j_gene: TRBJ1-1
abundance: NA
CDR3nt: TGTGCCAGCCGGAGACAGGGTGAGTTGGCGAACACTGAAGCTTTCTTT
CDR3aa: CASRRQGELANTEAFF

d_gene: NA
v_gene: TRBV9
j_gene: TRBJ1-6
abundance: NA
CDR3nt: TGTGCCAGCAGCGGACGGGAGTCACCCCTCCACTTT
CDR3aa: CASSGRESPLHF

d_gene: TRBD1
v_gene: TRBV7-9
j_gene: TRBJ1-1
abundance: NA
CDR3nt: TGTGCCAGCAGCCATGACAGGGAAGGAGACACTGAAGCTTTCTTT
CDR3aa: CASSHDREGDTEAFF

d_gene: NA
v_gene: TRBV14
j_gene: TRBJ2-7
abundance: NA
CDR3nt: TGTGCCAGCAGCCAAGGTGCAGGGTACGGCTACGAGCAGTACTTC
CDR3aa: CASSQGAGYGYEQYF

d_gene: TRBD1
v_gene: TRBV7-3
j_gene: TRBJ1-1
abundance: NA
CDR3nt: TGTGCCAGCAGCACTACAGGGGGCACTGAAGCTTTCTTT
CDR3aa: CASSTTGGTEAFF

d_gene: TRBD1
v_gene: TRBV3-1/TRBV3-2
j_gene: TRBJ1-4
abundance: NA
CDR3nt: TGTGCCAGCAGCCAAGGTACGGGACAGGGAGTGGTTTTT
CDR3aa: CASSQGTGQGVVF

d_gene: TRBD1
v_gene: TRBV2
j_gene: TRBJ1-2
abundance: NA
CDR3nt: TGTGCCAGCTCGAGGACAGGGTCTAACTATGGCTACACCTTC
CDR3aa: CASSRTGSNYGYTF

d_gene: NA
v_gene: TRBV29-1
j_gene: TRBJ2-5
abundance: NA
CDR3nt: TGCAGCGTTGAAGGGCTGCTGGAGACCCAGTACTTC
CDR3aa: CSVEGLLETQYF

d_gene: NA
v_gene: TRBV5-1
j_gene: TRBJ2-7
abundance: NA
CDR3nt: TGCGCCAGCAGCGCCATTCTAGCGAACTCCTACGAGCAGTACTTC
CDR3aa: CASSAILANSYEQYF

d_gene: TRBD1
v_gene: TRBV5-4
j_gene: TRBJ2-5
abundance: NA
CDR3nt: TGTGCCAGCAGCGGACAGGGACGACGCGAGACCCAGTACTTC
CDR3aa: CASSGQGRRETQYF

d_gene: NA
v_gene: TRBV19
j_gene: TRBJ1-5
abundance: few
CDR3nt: TGTGCCAGTAATCCCTGGGGGGGGTCGGGGCAGCCCCAGCATTTT
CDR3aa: CASNPWGGSGQPQHF

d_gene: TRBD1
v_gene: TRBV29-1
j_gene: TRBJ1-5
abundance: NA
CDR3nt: TGCAGCGTTGATACAGGGGGCAGGGGTCAGCCCCAGCATTTT
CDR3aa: CSVDTGGRGQPQHF

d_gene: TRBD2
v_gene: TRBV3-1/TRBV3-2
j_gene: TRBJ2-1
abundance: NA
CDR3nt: TGTGCCAGCAGACTTAGCGGGAGGGCCCTTAATGAGCAGTTCTTC
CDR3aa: CASRLSGRALNEQFF

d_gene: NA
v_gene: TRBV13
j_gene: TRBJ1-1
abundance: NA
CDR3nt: TGTGCCAGCAGCCCGAGGTATGAAGCTTTCTTT
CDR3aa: CASSPRYEAFF

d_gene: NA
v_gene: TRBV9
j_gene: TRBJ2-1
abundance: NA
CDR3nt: TGTGCCAGCAGCGTAACAGGCGACTCCTACAATGAGCAGTTCTTC
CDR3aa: CASSVTGDSYNEQFF

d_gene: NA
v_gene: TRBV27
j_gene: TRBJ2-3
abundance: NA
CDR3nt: TGTGCCAGCAGTTCCCCGACGGGGGATACGCAGTATTTT
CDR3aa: CASSSPTGDTQYF

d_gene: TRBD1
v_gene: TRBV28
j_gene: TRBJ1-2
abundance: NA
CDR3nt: TGTGCCAGCACCCCGGACAGGCCGAGAGGCTACACCTTC
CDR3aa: CASTPDRPRGYTF

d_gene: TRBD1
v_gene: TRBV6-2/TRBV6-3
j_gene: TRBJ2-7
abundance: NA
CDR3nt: TGTGCCAGCAGCCCTGGGACAGGAATGCCCTACGAGCAGTACTTC
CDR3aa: CASSPGTGMPYEQYF

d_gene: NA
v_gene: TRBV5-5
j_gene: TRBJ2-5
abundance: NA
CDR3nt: TGTGCCAGCAGCTTGCTATCGAAAGAGACCCAGTACTTC
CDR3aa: CASSLLSKETQYF

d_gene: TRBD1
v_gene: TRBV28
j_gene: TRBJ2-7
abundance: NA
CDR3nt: TGTGCCAGCGGGGGGCCGGGACAGGGGGCCTACGAGCAGTACTTC
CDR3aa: CASGGPGQGAYEQYF

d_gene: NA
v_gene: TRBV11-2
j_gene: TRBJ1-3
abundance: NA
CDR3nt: TGTGCCAGCAGTATAGGGGCAGCAAACTCTGGAAACACCATATATTTT
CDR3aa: CASSIGAANSGNTIYF

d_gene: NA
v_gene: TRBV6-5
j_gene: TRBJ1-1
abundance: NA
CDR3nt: TGTGCCATCTGGCGACAGGAAACTGAAGCTTTCTTT
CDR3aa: CAIWRQETEAFF

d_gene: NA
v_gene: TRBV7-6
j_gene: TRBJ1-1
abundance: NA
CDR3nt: TGTGCCAGCAGCTTAGTCGCTGAAGCTTTCTTT
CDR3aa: CASSLVAEAFF

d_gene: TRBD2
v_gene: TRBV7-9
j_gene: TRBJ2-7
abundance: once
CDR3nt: TGTGCCAGCAGCTTAGCGCGGGCTAGCGGAGCCTACGAGCAGTACTTC
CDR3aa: CASSLARASGAYEQYF

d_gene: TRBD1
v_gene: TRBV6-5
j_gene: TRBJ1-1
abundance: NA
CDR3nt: TGTGCCAGCAGCACCGGGACAGTTCCTAACGAAGCTTTCTTT
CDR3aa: CASSTGTVPNEAFF

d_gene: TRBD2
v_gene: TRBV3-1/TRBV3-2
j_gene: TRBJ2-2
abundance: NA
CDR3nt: TGTGCCAGCAGCCAAGGCCGCGAACTAGCGGGGGGCAAACCGAACACCGGGGAGCTGTTTTTT
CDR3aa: CASSQGRELAGGKPNTGELFF

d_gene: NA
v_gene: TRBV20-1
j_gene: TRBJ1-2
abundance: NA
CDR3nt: TGCAGTGCTAGGGACTTCGGCTACACCTTC
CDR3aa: CSARDFGYTF

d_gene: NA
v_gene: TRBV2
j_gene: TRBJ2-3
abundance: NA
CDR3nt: TGTGCCAGCAGTGGTGAGGGCGGGATTAGCACAGATACGCAGTATTTT
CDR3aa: CASSGEGGISTDTQYF

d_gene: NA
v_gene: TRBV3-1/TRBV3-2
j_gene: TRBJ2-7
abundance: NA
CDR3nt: TGTGCCAGCAGCCAAGATGGAGCAGGGGGGAAGCAGTACTTC
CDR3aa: CASSQDGAGGKQYF

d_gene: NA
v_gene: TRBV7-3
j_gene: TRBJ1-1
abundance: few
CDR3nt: TGTGCCAGCAGCTTAACAGGGGGGAACACTGAAGCTTTCTTT
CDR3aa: CASSLTGGNTEAFF

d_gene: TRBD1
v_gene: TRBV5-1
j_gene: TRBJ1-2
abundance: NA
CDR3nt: TGCGCCAGCAGCGTGGGACAGCCTTATGGCTACACCTTC
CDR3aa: CASSVGQPYGYTF

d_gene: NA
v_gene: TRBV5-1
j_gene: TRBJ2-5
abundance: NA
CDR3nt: TGCGCCAGCAGGCCTCCGGGGGGCCGACAAGAGACCCAGTACTTC
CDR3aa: CASRPPGGRQETQYF

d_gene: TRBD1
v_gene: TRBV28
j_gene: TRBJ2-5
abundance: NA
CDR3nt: TGTGCCAGCACCCCGGGACAGGGACAGACCCAGTACTTC
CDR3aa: CASTPGQGQTQYF

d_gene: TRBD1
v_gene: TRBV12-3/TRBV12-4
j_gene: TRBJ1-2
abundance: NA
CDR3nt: TGTGCCAGCAGACGAACAGGGGCTGATGGCTACACCTTC
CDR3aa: CASRRTGADGYTF

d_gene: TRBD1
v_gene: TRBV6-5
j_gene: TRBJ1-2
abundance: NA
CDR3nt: TGTGCCAGCAGTTACTCCTACAGGGGAAGCTATGGCTACACCTTC
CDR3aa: CASSYSYRGSYGYTF

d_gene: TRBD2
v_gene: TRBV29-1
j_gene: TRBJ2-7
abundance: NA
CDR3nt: TGCAGCGTTGAATCGGGTTTTAGCGGGAGCGGGGAGCAGTACTTC
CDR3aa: CSVESGFSGSGEQYF

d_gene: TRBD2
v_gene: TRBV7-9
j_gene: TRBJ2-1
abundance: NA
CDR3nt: TGTGCCAGCGCAGGACTAGGTGTAAAGGGTGAGCAGTTCTTC
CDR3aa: CASAGLGVKGEQFF

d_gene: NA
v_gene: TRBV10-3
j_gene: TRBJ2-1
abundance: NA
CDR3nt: TGTGCCATCAGTGACTCAGGGCCTCTGACCAATGAGCAGTTCTTC
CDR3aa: CAISDSGPLTNEQFF

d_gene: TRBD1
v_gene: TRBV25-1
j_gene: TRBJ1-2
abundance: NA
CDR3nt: TGTGCCAGCAGTGCAACCTTTAGGACCGACAGGGGCAACTATGGCTACACCTTC
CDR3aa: CASSATFRTDRGNYGYTF

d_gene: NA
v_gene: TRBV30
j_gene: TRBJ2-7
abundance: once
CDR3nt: TGTGCCGGGGGGCGTTCCTACGAGCAGTACTTC
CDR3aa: CAGGRSYEQYF

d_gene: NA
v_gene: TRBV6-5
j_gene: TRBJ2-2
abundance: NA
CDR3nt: TGTGCCAGCAGGAAAAGGGGCACCACCGGGGAGCTGTTTTTT
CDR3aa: CASRKRGTTGELFF

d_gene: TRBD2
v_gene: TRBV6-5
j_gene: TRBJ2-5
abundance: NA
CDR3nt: TGTGCCAGCAGTCGCACCGGGACTACCGAAGAGACCCAGTACTTC
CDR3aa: CASSRTGTTEETQYF